This T cell receptor beta chain was sequenced during a study of blood T cell repertoires in COVID-19. Overall study: Sites in the United States, Italy and Spain provided acute and convalescent COVID-19 samples. Sources were T cells, B-cell-depleted T cells, or PBMCs; the material itself was cDNA or gDNA.

CDR3 length equals 14 residues. The germline V gene has CDR1 SNHLY and CDR2 FYNNEI. J gave up 0 bases and V 6 bases, and 4 bases lay outside the gene matches. Original processing notes: By means of reference gene primer amplification, nucleated cell counts were estimated. Generated by immunoSEQ multiplex PCR, the TCRdb table keeps only in-frame clones and is missing some. V and J calls and clone size are as listed in that table; D and trimming were resolved from the DNA. The sample has 150,000 to 180,000 clones, 75% to 95% seen once. The sequencing input was peripheral blood. The source is a man in his forties or fifties with acute or convalescent COVID-19. The J gene is TRBJ1-1, the V gene TRBV2; 7 bases line up with TRBD1. The CDR3 DNA reads TGTGCCAGCAGAGAGACAGGGCTGAACACTGAAGCTTTCTTT. As protein: CASRETGLNTEAFF.